The rows below give T cell receptor beta chains drawn from one sample of a study of breast tumors, draining lymph nodes, adjacent tissues. One entry per CDR3 protein results from TCRdb running MiXCR on the multiplex PCR reads. The sample lists about 66,000 distinct CDR3 sequences, about 40% occurring once. The sequencing sample was made of breast tumor tissue. Receptors originate from a female donor with breast cancer. Some clones in this sample may be carry-over from other donors' samples. Both conserved end residues are trimmed from each CDR3. The order of the fields is V gene, CDR3 protein.

v_gene: TRBV5-1
CDR3aa: ASSLTGGNTGELF

v_gene: TRBV28
CDR3aa: ASSNSGTGRGYT

v_gene: TRBV4-1
CDR3aa: ASSQESLAVDEQF

v_gene: TRBV7-9
CDR3aa: ASSLERSTDTQY

v_gene: TRBV16
CDR3aa: ASSQSGIYRGPGKLF

v_gene: TRBV5-4
CDR3aa: ASRGEYTGELF

v_gene: TRBV25-1
CDR3aa: ARSTGIQRNEQF

v_gene: TRBV2
CDR3aa: ASSSGQGNHYGYT

v_gene: TRBV29-1
CDR3aa: SVGSWTRGTDTQY

v_gene: TRBV6-6
CDR3aa: ASSPDRSTDTQY

v_gene: TRBV7-8
CDR3aa: ASSCPGTGGRGYT

v_gene: TRBV12-3/TRBV12-4
CDR3aa: ASSPGARGDTQY

v_gene: TRBV11-3
CDR3aa: ASSPTSRGYSEQY

v_gene: TRBV20-1
CDR3aa: SARVGGASGYT

v_gene: TRBV20-1
CDR3aa: SGTGGEETQY

v_gene: TRBV7-8
CDR3aa: ASSLGSPGQGYEQY

v_gene: TRBV7-2
CDR3aa: ASSFPSGGGETQY

v_gene: TRBV5-1
CDR3aa: ASSPGSGTTRYEQY

v_gene: TRBV10-3
CDR3aa: AISDRASSKRLNEQF

v_gene: TRBV7-7
CDR3aa: ASSLVDGGRDQETQY

v_gene: TRBV28
CDR3aa: ASTLAGTTGEQF

v_gene: TRBV10-3
CDR3aa: AISGPGTSRTGELF

v_gene: TRBV7-2
CDR3aa: ASSSLGQHSYEQY

v_gene: TRBV28
CDR3aa: ASRSGTGVSSYNEQF

v_gene: TRBV30
CDR3aa: ASRTGNTEAF

v_gene: TRBV19
CDR3aa: ASMLWGNQAGELF

v_gene: TRBV5-6
CDR3aa: ASSLDGGRDQETQY

v_gene: TRBV6-5
CDR3aa: ASSRQGGVYGYT

v_gene: TRBV20-1
CDR3aa: SARTDGNTEAF

v_gene: TRBV6-1
CDR3aa: ASNGQLAWNIQY

v_gene: TRBV25-1
CDR3aa: ASSRQLNTDTQY

v_gene: TRBV7-3
CDR3aa: ASSPTGLAGEEQY

v_gene: TRBV11-2
CDR3aa: ASSPEVAGFEETQY

v_gene: TRBV19
CDR3aa: ASSIWVPGSNQPQH

v_gene: TRBV19
CDR3aa: ASSTQGTYNEQF

v_gene: TRBV13
CDR3aa: ASSLGKKVLEDNSPLH

v_gene: TRBV3-1
CDR3aa: ASSHTGGTYEQY

v_gene: TRBV20-1
CDR3aa: SAHRSVGNQPQH

v_gene: TRBV20-1
CDR3aa: SATGGSGYTYNEQF

v_gene: TRBV9
CDR3aa: ASSVALEVRQGEQF

v_gene: TRBV7-9
CDR3aa: ASSPALRINTEAF

v_gene: TRBV11-2
CDR3aa: VSSLGRAEYLPYGQY

v_gene: TRBV7-2
CDR3aa: ASSLRAGSYNSPLH

v_gene: TRBV6-6
CDR3aa: ASSSTGTGSSNQPQH

v_gene: TRBV10-1
CDR3aa: ASSESGQGVRETQY

v_gene: TRBV20-1
CDR3aa: SAIRPVGGNTIY

v_gene: TRBV2
CDR3aa: ASSDGHSSYNSPLH

v_gene: TRBV5-8
CDR3aa: ASSLEGELTYNEQY

v_gene: TRBV15
CDR3aa: ATSRDPAGVGNEQF

v_gene: TRBV20-1
CDR3aa: SGEDTSPYEQY

v_gene: TRBV20-1
CDR3aa: STVAGEGTSDTQY

v_gene: TRBV20-1
CDR3aa: SASGGSGNTIY

v_gene: TRBV7-9
CDR3aa: ASSIPGLGETQY

v_gene: TRBV7-9
CDR3aa: ASSSTGLGRAPRETQY

v_gene: TRBV20-1
CDR3aa: SARTSGGYYEQY